A single sample gave rise to the 13 T cell receptor beta chains below, sequenced in a study of molecular identifiers for immune sequencing clone quantification. TCRdb recomputed calls from the PCR reads with MiXCR, one row per CDR3 protein. The sample lists 250,000 to 350,000 distinct CDR3 sequences; 20% to 25% were seen once. Sequencing was carried out using naive CD8+ T cells from blood, with Jurkat cell RNA spiked in. Noted subset: FACS-sorted CD8+CD4-CCR7+CD45RA+ naive T cells. The receptors were sampled from a human donor in good health. Some libraries in this study had Jurkat cell RNA spiked in.

In regard to this clonotype: A clone one base away is much larger, so this may be a read error. The chain couples TRBV12-3 or TRBV12-4 to TRBJ1-5; the D is unclear. The CDR3 totals 14 residues. The CDR3 region is CAGSWQDSNQPQHF. The CDR3 DNA is TGTGCCGGCAGTTGGCAGGATAGCAATCAGCCCCAGCATTTT.

V and J are TRBV11-2 and TRBJ2-3; a possible D gene is TRBD2 (7 bases). Between the trimmed V and J ends, which lost 5 bases and 1 base, there was a span of 16 bases. The CDR3 spans 16 residues. CDR1 SGHAT and CDR2 FQNNGV come from the germline V gene. The CDR3 reads CASSRGEGGRTDTQYF. CDR3 DNA sequence: TGTGCCAGCAGCAGGGGGGAGGGGGGGCGCACAGATACGCAGTATTTT.

This clonotype was seen at least ten times. The chain carries TRBV7-9 and TRBJ2-7; D not certain. Germline CDR1 reads SEHNR; CDR2 reads FQNEAQ (reference sequence). The germline V and J ends were trimmed by 4 bases and 7 bases, with 20 bases remaining between them. This CDR3 has 15 amino acids. CDR3 nucleotide sequence: TGTGCCAGCAGCTCCGACTTTTCCCCCTTACGGGAGCAGTACTTC. This encodes CASSSDFSPLREQYF. Complete variable domain (other parts from reference TRBV7-9 and TRBJ2-7): DTGVSQNPRHKITKRGQNVTFRCDPISEHNRLYWYRQTLGQGPEFLTYFQNEAQLEKSRLLSDRFSAERPKGSFSTLEIQRTEQGDSAMYLCASSSDFSPLREQYFGPGTRLTVT.

The chain carries TRBV9 and TRBJ2-6; 8 nucleotides agree with TRBD1. There are 19 residues in the CDR3. Germline assignment: CDR1 SGDLS and CDR2 YYNGEE. V lost 0 bases and J lost 0; bases outside the gene matches: 8. The CDR3 DNA is TGTGCCAGCAGCGTAGGAGGGACAGGATCGGGCTCTGGGGCCAACGTCCTGACTTTC. This sequence encodes CASSVGGTGSGSGANVLTF.

There are a few counts of this clonotype. The chain has TRBV6-5 and TRBJ1-6; D remains ambiguous. The CDR3 runs 13 residues. Germline values: CDR1 MNHEY, CDR2 SVGAGI. The ends were cut back, 6 bases at V and 7 bases at J, with 10 bases in the middle. CDR3: CASSLLGNSPLHF. CDR3 bases: TGTGCCAGCAGCCTACTGGGGAATTCACCCCTCCACTTT.

This clonotype appeared a few times. The chain couples TRBV10-3 to TRBJ1-4; D not certain. The CDR3 totals 13 residues. The germline CDR1 and CDR2 sequences are ENHRY and SYGVKD. Trimming took off 1 base at V and 4 bases at J, with 4 bases between the two ends. The CDR3 nucleotides read TGTGCCATCAGTGAGTGGGATAATGAAAAACTGTTTTTT. Its protein product is CAISEWDNEKLFF.

This clonotype was picked up a small number of times. The rearrangement uses TRBV14 and TRBJ1-1; D uncertain. Trimming shortened V by 5 bases and J by 8 bases, and 15 bases separated the two germline ends. CDR1 SGHDN and CDR2 FVKESK come from the germline V gene. The CDR3 runs to 13 residues. Written as DNA, the CDR3 is TGTGCCAGCAGCGAACTGACATCGCCCGAAGCTTTCTTT. Translation gives CASSELTSPEAFF.

The table lists this clonotype with many counts. The chain couples TRBV10-3 to TRBJ1-2; no definite D call. V shed 0 bases and J shed 3 bases, with 2 bases lying between them. Germline CDR1 is ENHRY and CDR2 is SYGVKD. This CDR3 has 12 amino acids. This chain's CDR3 is CAISESYYGYTF. The CDR3 DNA reads TGTGCCATCAGTGAGTCTTACTATGGCTACACCTTC.

Concerning this clonotype itself: One end of the junction does not line up with germline, which may come from a read error. The chain uses TRBV5-3 and TRBJ2-7, with D possibly matching TRBD2 (5 bases). TRBV5-3 is labeled an ORF, and its function is uncertain. The CDR3 consists of 16 residues. Here the CDR3 DNA reads TGTGCCAGCAGCTTGGCAATAGCGCGTAACTCCTACGAGCAGTACTTC. Translated, it gives CASSLAIARNSYEQYF.

To note about this clonotype: Since a much larger clone is just one base distant, this may be a read error. V and J are TRBV5-1 and TRBJ1-1; D remains unclear. The germline V gene encodes CDR1 SGHRS and CDR2 YFSETQ. V lost 3 bases and J 6 bases, leaving 15 bases between the germline ends. The CDR3 sequence is 14 residues long. CDR3 residues: CASSSGRGYAEAFF. Written as DNA, the CDR3 is TGCGCCAGCAGCTCCGGACGGGGTTACGCTGAAGCTTTCTTT.

This clonotype was counted many times. The chain uses TRBV20-1 and TRBJ2-7; 7 bases agree with TRBD2. The germline gives CDR1 DFQATT, CDR2 SNEGSKA (reference sequence). The CDR3 length is 16 residues. V was pared by 0 bases and J by 4 bases, with 12 bases of the junction left unmatched. For the CDR3, the DNA is TGCAGTGCTAGAGAGCTTGGGGGGGTAGGCCTTTACGAGCAGTACTTC. This translates into CSARELGGVGLYEQYF.

This clonotype was observed at least ten times. The chain links TRBV12-3 or TRBV12-4 to TRBJ1-5; maybe TRBD1 (5 bases). Trimming removed 5 bases at V and 4 bases at J, with 12 bases between. The CDR3 covers 14 residues. The CDR3 loop is CASSHGGDNQPQHF. The CDR3 DNA is TGTGCCAGCAGTCACGGGGGGGATAATCAGCCCCAGCATTTT.

This clonotype was recorded many times. The V and J genes are TRBV29-1 and TRBJ1-4; 8 bases map to TRBD1. The CDR3 has 14 amino acids. After removal of 6 bases from V and 12 bases from J, the junction contained 15 bases not matched to a gene. CDR1 is SQVTM and CDR2 is ANQGSEA in the germline V gene. The CDR3, as DNA: TGCAGCGTCGGCCTCCGTGACAGGGGAAGGGAACTGTTTTTT. Protein: CSVGLRDRGRELFF.